Shown below are 14 T cell receptor beta chains from a single sample sequenced in a study of blood T cell repertoires in COVID-19. Profiled with immunoSEQ multiplex PCR; TCRdb holds only in-frame clones, not every one. Of about 110,000 clones listed, about 90% were seen once; the top ten hold roughly 4.9%. The specimen was peripheral blood. Receptors were obtained from a man aged 35 to 55 with active or convalescent COVID-19.

The V gene is TRBV10-3, the J gene TRBJ2-7, with 8 bases matching TRBD2. J lost 9 bases, V lost 7 bases, and 14 bases had no gene match. The CDR3 length is 14 residues. Germline V gene lookup returns CDR1 ENHRY and CDR2 SYGVKD. In DNA form, the CDR3 reads TGTGCCATCACCCCGGGACTAGGGCGTCTCGGGCAGTACTTC. Its translation is CAITPGLGRLGQYF.

This chain uses TRBV7-2 with TRBJ1-5; 9 bases map to TRBD1. The CDR3 contains 14 residues. Germline lookup yields CDR1 SGHTA and CDR2 FQGNSA. The V segment lost 4 bases and the J segment 8 bases; nucleotides outside the gene matches: 6. The CDR3 region is CASSSYRGREPQHF. CDR3 DNA sequence: TGTGCCAGCAGCTCCTACAGGGGGCGAGAGCCCCAGCATTTT.

The chain uses TRBV28 and TRBJ1-4; 7 bases are shared with TRBD1. Germline V gene sequence: CDR1 MDHEN, CDR2 SYDVKM. With V trimmed by 3 bases and J by 11 bases, 6 bases remained unmatched. The CDR3 contains 13 residues. The CDR3 nucleotides read TGTGCCAGCAGTTTGAGGGGGCGTGAGAAACTGTTTTTT. Its translation: CASSLRGREKLFF. Combining the CDR3 with reference TRBV28 and TRBJ1-4 gives the whole variable domain DVKVTQSSRYLVKRTGEKVFLECVQDMDHENMFWYRQDPGLGLRLIYFSYDVKMKEKGDIPEGYSVSREKKERFSLILESASTNQTSMYLCASSLRGREKLFFGSGTQLSVL.

Concerning this clone itself: The identical CDR3 is also encoded by other nucleotide sequences in the sample. The chain has TRBV9 and TRBJ2-7, with 11 bases matching TRBD2. V trimming: 3 bases; J trimming: 3 bases; junction bases outside the gene matches: 2. Germline V gene sequence: CDR1 SGDLS, CDR2 YYNGEE. CDR3 length: 14 residues. The CDR3 region has the DNA TGTGCCAGCAGCGGAGGACTAGCGGGCTACGAGCAGTACTTC. Protein: CASSGGLAGYEQYF.

The chain uses TRBV7-2 and TRBJ1-1, with a weak D call TRBD1 (5 bases). V shed 5 bases and J shed 5 bases, with 12 bases lying between them. From germline, CDR1 is SGHTA and CDR2 FQGNSA. The CDR3 loop spans 13 amino acids. CDR3 in amino acids: CASSAREGTEAFF. The CDR3 DNA reads TGTGCCAGCAGCGCCCGGGAGGGGACTGAAGCTTTCTTT.

The J gene is TRBJ1-3, the V gene TRBV4-3; D gene ambiguous. The V gene's germline CDR1 is LGHNA and CDR2 YSLEER. V lost 3 bases to trimming and J lost 1 base, with 7 bases between them. This CDR3 contains 14 residues. The CDR3 region has the DNA TGCGCCAGCAGCCATGACACTTCTGGAAACACCATATATTTT. It translates to CASSHDTSGNTIYF.

The chain couples TRBV19 to TRBJ1-5, with TRBD1 matching over 7 bases. CDR3 size: 16 residues. The J segment lost 2 bases and the V segment lost 6 bases, leaving 10 bases of the junction unmatched. The V gene's germline CDR1 is LNHDA and CDR2 SQIVND (reference sequence). CDR3 sequence: CASRPSDRVGNQPQHF. CDR3 DNA sequence: TGTGCCAGTAGGCCATCCGACAGGGTGGGCAATCAGCCCCAGCATTTT.

The V call is TRBV25-1, the J call TRBJ2-1, with 12 bases that match TRBD2. Germline CDR1 reads MGHDK; CDR2 reads SYGVNS. V shed 8 bases, J shed 5 bases, and the junction held 1 base outside the gene matches. This CDR3 has 13 amino acids. The CDR3 DNA reads TGTGCCAGCCGACTAGCGGGAGACAATGAGCAGTTCTTC. Translation gives CASRLAGDNEQFF.

V usage is TRBV5-6 and J usage is TRBJ1-6; 7 nucleotides align to TRBD1. From germline, CDR1 is SGHDT and CDR2 YYEEEE. The CDR3 has 15 amino acids. After removal of 4 bases from V and 7 bases from J, the junction contained 8 bases not matched to a gene. The CDR3 sequence is CASSLGDRLNSPLHF. DNA for the CDR3: TGTGCCAGCAGCCTGGGGGACAGACTCAATTCACCCCTCCACTTT.

The V call is TRBV27, the J call TRBJ2-7, with D perhaps matching TRBD1 (6 bases). CDR1 is MNHEY and CDR2 is SMNVEV in the germline V gene (reference sequence). The CDR3 extends over 14 amino acids. V was shortened by 5 bases and J by 0 bases, with 11 bases between the two germline ends. The CDR3 here is CASSAGDPSYEQYF. The CDR3 nucleotides read TGTGCCAGCAGTGCAGGGGACCCCTCCTACGAGCAGTACTTC.

V is TRBV5-1 and J is TRBJ1-5, with TRBD1 identical over 7 bases. The CDR3 has 18 amino acids. CDR1 and CDR2 (germline): SGHRS, YFSETQ. Trimming took 0 bases from V and 0 from J; bases not matched to a gene: 9. This chain's CDR3 is CASSLAKRDRYSNQPQHF. The CDR3 nucleotides are TGCGCCAGCAGCTTGGCCAAGAGGGACAGATATAGCAATCAGCCCCAGCATTTT.

This chain joins TRBV30 and TRBJ1-5; D possibly corresponds to TRBD1 (5 bases). Trimming took 0 bases from V and 1 from J, leaving 7 bases between them. Germline V CDR1 and CDR2: GTSNPN, SVGIG (reference sequence). This CDR3 region has 14 residues. The CDR3 DNA is TGTGCCTGGAGTGTGGGGCAGAGCAATCAGCCCCAGCATTTT. Residues: CAWSVGQSNQPQHF. The entire variable domain, with the rest obtained from reference TRBV30 and TRBJ1-5, is as follows: SQTIHQWPATLVQPVGSPLSLECTVEGTSNPNLYWYRQAAGRGLQLLFYSVGIGQISSEVPQNLSASRPQDRQFILSSKKLLLSDSGFYLCAWSVGQSNQPQHFGDGTRLSIL.

The V call is TRBV9, the J call TRBJ2-1; D may be TRBD2 (5 bases). This CDR3 spans 12 amino acids. Between the trimmed V and J ends, which lost 4 bases and 11 bases, there was a span of 13 bases. CDR1 SGDLS and CDR2 YYNGEE come from the germline V gene. CDR3 nucleotides: TGTGCCAGCAGCCACCCTAGCCGCCAGCAGTTCTTC. It yields the protein CASSHPSRQQFF.

The V and J genes are TRBV11-3 and TRBJ2-2; no firm D call. The CDR3 spans 13 residues. Trimming shortened V by 2 bases and J by 4 bases, and 5 bases separated the two germline ends. Germline-derived CDR1 and CDR2 are SGHNT and YENEEA. The CDR3 DNA sequence: TGTGCCAGCAGCTTACCGGGCACCGGGGAGCTGTTTTTT. Its translation is CASSLPGTGELFF.